This T cell receptor (beta chain) emerged from a study of T cells in tuberculosis. Clones were sequenced by immunoSEQ multiplex PCR, and TCRdb holds only the in-frame ones, with some missing. The repertoire has 30,000 or so clones, 92% of them found once; the top ten carry 7%. Time point of the sample: new active TB diagnosis, blood taken before or within 7 days of starting treatment. Germline V lookup: CDR1 MNHEY, CDR2 SMNVEV (reference sequence). Trimming took off 5 bases at V and 5 bases at J, with 15 bases between the two ends. This CDR3 region has 15 residues. This sequence joins TRBV27 and TRBJ1-4; D perhaps matches TRBD1 (6 bases). The specimen was PBMCs, collected at tuberculosis diagnosis. This sequence was found in an adult with tuberculosis. Some clones in this sample may be carry-over from other donors' samples. Here the CDR3 DNA reads TGTGCCAGCAGTCCTACGACAGGACTGAATGAAAAACTGTTTTTT. It is translated as CASSPTTGLNEKLFF. Drawing the rest from reference TRBV27 and TRBJ1-4, the complete variable domain is EAQVTQNPRYLITVTGKKLTVTCSQNMNHEYMSWYRQDPGLGLRQIYYSMNVEVTDKGDVPEGYKVSRKEKRNFPLILESPSPNQTSLYFCASSPTTGLNEKLFFGSGTQLSVL.